This T cell receptor (beta chain) emerged from a study of T cells expressing NK-cell markers. About the research overall: Sorted CD3+CD56+NKG2C+, CD3+CD56+NKG2C- and CD3+CD56-NKG2C+ T cells supplied TCR beta repertoires.

Study-level results: The leading position in the CD3+CD56-NKG2C+ fraction of several donors also went to these clonotypes.

Note on this clonotype: Its antigen remains unknown.

From its re-call of the 5' RACE reads, TCRdb lists each CDR3 protein once, without DNA. This listing includes hundreds of thousands of distinct CDR3 sequences. This receptor was identified in a man younger than 30 in good health. Sequenced input: blood T cells: a sorted CD56 or NKG2C T cell subset, CD4+ or CD8+ T cells, or bulk PBMC T cells (not recorded which).

The CDR3 loop is CASTSEADPSSYNEQFF. This chain joins TRBV6-2 or TRBV6-3 and TRBJ2-1; the TRBD2 assignment by TCRdb is unverifiable without DNA. The CDR3 sequence is 17 residues long. Germline CDR1 MNHEY, CDR2 SVGEGT.